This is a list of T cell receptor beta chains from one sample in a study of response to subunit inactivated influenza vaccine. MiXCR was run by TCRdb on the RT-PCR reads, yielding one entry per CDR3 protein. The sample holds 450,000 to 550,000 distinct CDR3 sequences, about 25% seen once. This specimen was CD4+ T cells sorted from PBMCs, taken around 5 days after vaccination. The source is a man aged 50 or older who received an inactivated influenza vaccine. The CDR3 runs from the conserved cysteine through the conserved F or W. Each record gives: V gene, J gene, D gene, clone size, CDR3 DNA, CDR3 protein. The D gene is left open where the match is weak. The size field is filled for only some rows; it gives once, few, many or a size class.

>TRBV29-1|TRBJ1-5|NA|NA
TGCAGCGTTAGGGTCCCCGGGGACAATCAGCCCCAGCATTTT
CSVRVPGDNQPQHF
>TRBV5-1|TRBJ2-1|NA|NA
TGCGCCAGCAGCTTGGGCCAGCCCCCCTACAATGAGCAGTTCTTC
CASSLGQPPYNEQFF
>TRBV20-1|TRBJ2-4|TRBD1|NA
TGCAGTGCGCGGACAGGGCAAAACATTCAGTACTTC
CSARTGQNIQYF
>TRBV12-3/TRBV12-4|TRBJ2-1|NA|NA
TGTGCCAGCAGTTTAGCATCAGGGGCGGCCGGGTGGTTCTTC
CASSLASGAAGWFF
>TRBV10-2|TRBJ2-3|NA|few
TGCGCCACCCCGGGGGACAACACAGATACGCAGTATTTT
CATPGDNTDTQYF
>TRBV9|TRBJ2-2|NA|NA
TGTGCCAGCGGGGACAACACGAACACCGGGGAGCTGTTTTTT
CASGDNTNTGELFF
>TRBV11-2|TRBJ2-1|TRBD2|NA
TGTGCCAGCAGCAAGTCGGGAGGCGGTCCTGCGTACAATGAGCAGTTCTTC
CASSKSGGGPAYNEQFF
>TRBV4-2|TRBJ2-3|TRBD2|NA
TGTGCCAGCAGCCAAGTTGCTAATATAGCGGGGGCTAGCACAGATACGCAGTATTTT
CASSQVANIAGASTDTQYF
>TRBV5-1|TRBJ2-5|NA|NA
TGCGCCAGCAGCTTGGAGCACTACCAAGAGACCCAGTACTTC
CASSLEHYQETQYF
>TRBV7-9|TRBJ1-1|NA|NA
TGTGCCAGCAGCTTAAGTAGGCAGGATGAAGCTTTCTTT
CASSLSRQDEAFF
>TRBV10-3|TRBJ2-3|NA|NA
TGTGCCATCAGTGAGTCCAGCAGCGCGATTACAGATACGCAGTATTTT
CAISESSSAITDTQYF
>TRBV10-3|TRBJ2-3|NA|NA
TGTGCCATCAGTGAGTCGCGGGGCCGCGGGGATACGCAGTATTTT
CAISESRGRGDTQYF
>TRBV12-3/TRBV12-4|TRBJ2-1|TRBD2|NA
TGTGCCTTCAGTTTAGCGATCCTAGCGGGTACCTCCTACAATGAGCAGTTCTTC
CAFSLAILAGTSYNEQFF
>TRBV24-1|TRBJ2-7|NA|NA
TGTGCCACCAGTGATACCGGGACCCCCTACGAGCAGTACTTC
CATSDTGTPYEQYF
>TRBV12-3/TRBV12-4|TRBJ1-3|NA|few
TGTGCCACCGGGCCGGCCAGCCTTGTGGGGGCCATATATTTT
CATGPASLVGAIYF
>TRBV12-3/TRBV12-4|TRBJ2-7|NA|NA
TGTGCCAGCAGCCGACAAGCCGGCCTTTACGAGCAGTACTTC
CASSRQAGLYEQYF
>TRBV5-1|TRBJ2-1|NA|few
TGCGCCAGCAGCCATTCCGGGTCGAGCTCCTACAATGAGCAGTTCTTC
CASSHSGSSSYNEQFF
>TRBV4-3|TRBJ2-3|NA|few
TGCGCCAGCAGCCAAGTGAGACACTTCACAGATACGCAGTATTTT
CASSQVRHFTDTQYF
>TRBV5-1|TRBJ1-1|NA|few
TGCGCCAGCAGCTTACCGGGCCCAGAAGCTTTCTTT
CASSLPGPEAFF
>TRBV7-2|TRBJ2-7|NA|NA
TGTGCCAGCAGCGGACACGGACCTCGTCTCGAGCAGTACTTC
CASSGHGPRLEQYF
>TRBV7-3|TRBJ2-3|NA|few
TGTGCCAGCAGCTTAAGGTTTGGAACAGATACGCAGTATTTT
CASSLRFGTDTQYF
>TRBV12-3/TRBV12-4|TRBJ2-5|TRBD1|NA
TGTGCCAGCAGTTTGGGGACAGGAACCGAAGAGACCCAGTACTTC
CASSLGTGTEETQYF
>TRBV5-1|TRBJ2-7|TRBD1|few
TGCGCCAGCAGCTTGGGACAGGGGAATGCCGAGCAGTACTTC
CASSLGQGNAEQYF
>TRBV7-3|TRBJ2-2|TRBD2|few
TGTGCCAGCAGCTTAGCGGGGGACGGTGGGCTGTTTTTT
CASSLAGDGGLFF
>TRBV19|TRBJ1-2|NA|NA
TGTGCCAGTAGTAATGACAGATTGTATGGCTACACCTTC
CASSNDRLYGYTF
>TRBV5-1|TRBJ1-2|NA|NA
TGCGCCAGCAGCTTGTGGCCAGCCTATGGCTACACCTTC
CASSLWPAYGYTF
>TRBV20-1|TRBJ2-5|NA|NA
TGCAGTGCTACAGCGACTACCGGGGCCCAAGAGACCCAGTACTTC
CSATATTGAQETQYF
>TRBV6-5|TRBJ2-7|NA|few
TGTGCCAGCAGTTACCCCGGACAGGTGGAGCATAGCGGCACCTACGAGCAGTACTTC
CASSYPGQVEHSGTYEQYF
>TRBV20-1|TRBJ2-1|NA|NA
TGCAGTGCTGGGGTTGGCTGGGATGAGCAGTTCTTC
CSAGVGWDEQFF
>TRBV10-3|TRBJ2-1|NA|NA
TGTGCCATCAGTGACTTGGGGGAGCAGTTCTTC
CAISDLGEQFF
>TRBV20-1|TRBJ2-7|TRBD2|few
TGCAGTGCTTGGACTAGCTCTTCCGTCTACGAGCAGTACTTC
CSAWTSSSVYEQYF
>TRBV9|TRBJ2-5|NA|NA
TGTGCCAGCAGCAAGGGACGGACCAACCAAGAGACCCAGTACTTC
CASSKGRTNQETQYF
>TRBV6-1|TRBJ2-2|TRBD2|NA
TGTGCCAGCAGCCGAGCGGGGGCGAACACCGGGGAGCTGTTTTTT
CASSRAGANTGELFF
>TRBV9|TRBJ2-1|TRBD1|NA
TGTGCCAGCTCGGGACAGGGAGGGGTCTACAATGAGCAGTTCTTC
CASSGQGGVYNEQFF
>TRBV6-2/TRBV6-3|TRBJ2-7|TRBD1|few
TGTGCCAGCAGCAAAATGCCCAGGACAGGGCTTACCTACGAGCAGTACTTC
CASSKMPRTGLTYEQYF
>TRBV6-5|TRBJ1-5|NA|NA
TGTGCCAGCAGTTACCCCTCGATTAAATCTAGCAATCAGCCCCAGCATTTT
CASSYPSIKSSNQPQHF
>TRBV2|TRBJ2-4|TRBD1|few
TGTGCCAGCAGTGCCCAGGGGGCACCCAAAAACATTCAGTACTTC
CASSAQGAPKNIQYF
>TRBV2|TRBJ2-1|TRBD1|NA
TGTGCCAGCAGTAACAGGGGGCGGGTTACTGAGCAGTTCTTC
CASSNRGRVTEQFF
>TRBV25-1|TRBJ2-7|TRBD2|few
TGTGCCAGCACGGGACTAGCGGGCTACGAGCAGTACTTC
CASTGLAGYEQYF
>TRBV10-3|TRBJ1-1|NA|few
TGTGCCATCAGTGAGGGCCGCGAGGGGAGCACTGAAGCTTTCTTT
CAISEGREGSTEAFF
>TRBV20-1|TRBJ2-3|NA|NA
TGCAGTGCTAGATATCCTTCCTCTAGCACAGATACGCAGTATTTT
CSARYPSSSTDTQYF
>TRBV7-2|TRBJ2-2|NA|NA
TGTGCCAGCAGCTTATTAGGAATGAACACCGGGGAGCTGTTTTTT
CASSLLGMNTGELFF
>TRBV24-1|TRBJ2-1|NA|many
TGTGCCACCAGGGCCTCGAGCTCCTACAATGAGCAGTTCTTC
CATRASSSYNEQFF
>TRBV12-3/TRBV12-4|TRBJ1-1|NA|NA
TGTGCCAGCAGTTTAGAGTTTGGGGCTTTGAACACTGAAGCTTTCTTT
CASSLEFGALNTEAFF
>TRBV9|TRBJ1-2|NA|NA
TGTGCCAGCAGCGTAGAATCAGGGGCTGGCTACACCTTC
CASSVESGAGYTF
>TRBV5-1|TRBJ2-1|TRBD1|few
TGCGCCAGCAGCTTGGGTGGACAGGGGCCGGCTGAGCAGTTCTTC
CASSLGGQGPAEQFF